Following are 7 T cell receptor beta chains from one sample sequenced in a study of shared clonotypes between healthy human individuals. TCRdb keeps only in-frame clones here, not all; method: immunoSEQ multiplex PCR. This table holds about 1.1 million clones, around 78% found once. Sequencing was carried out using memory CD4+ T cells from PBMCs. Subset specified: CD45RA-negative fraction. These receptors originate from a young man in good health. Some clones in this sample may be carry-over from other donors' samples.

J is TRBJ1-3 and V is TRBV30; D gene uncertain. V was clipped by 3 bases and J by 0 bases, with 3 bases between them. This CDR3 spans 12 amino acids. Germline CDR1 GTSNPN, CDR2 SVGIG (reference sequence). The CDR3: CAWSPSGNTIYF. CDR3 bases: TGTGCCTGGAGCCCCTCTGGAAACACCATATATTTT. Drawing the rest from reference TRBV30 and TRBJ1-3, the complete variable domain is SQTIHQWPATLVQPVGSPLSLECTVEGTSNPNLYWYRQAAGRGLQLLFYSVGIGQISSEVPQNLSASRPQDRQFILSSKKLLLSDSGFYLCAWSPSGNTIYFGEGSWLTVV.

This chain links TRBV4-1 with TRBJ2-3, with D uncertain. In germline, CDR1 is MGHRA, CDR2 YSYEKL. This CDR3 has 15 residues. The germline V and J ends were trimmed by 1 base and 0 bases, with 8 bases remaining between them. CDR3 in DNA: TGCGCCAGCAGCCAAGCTGCCAAGAGCACAGATACGCAGTATTTT. Translating it yields CASSQAAKSTDTQYF.

Notes on this clone: This sample also contains other DNA sequences that code for the same CDR3. The chain is built from TRBV2 and TRBJ1-2, with TRBD1 as a possible D gene (5 bases). This CDR3 contains 12 residues. Trimming took 4 bases from V and 8 from J, leaving 11 bases between them. Germline CDR1 reads SNHLY; CDR2 reads FYNNEI. In nucleotides, the CDR3 is TGTGCCAGCAGTGTGGCAGGGAAAGGCTACACCTTC. Amino acid sequence: CASSVAGKGYTF. The whole variable domain, filled in from reference TRBV2 and TRBJ1-2, reads EPEVTQTPSHQVTQMGQEVILRCVPISNHLYFYWYRQILGQKVEFLVSFYNNEISEKSEIFDDQFSVERPDGSNFTLKIRSTKLEDSAMYFCASSVAGKGYTFGSGTRLTVV.

This chain joins TRBV28 and TRBJ2-5, with D possibly being TRBD1 (6 bases). Per the germline V gene, CDR1 is MDHEN and CDR2 is SYDVKM. V lost 6 bases and J 0 bases, leaving 14 bases between the germline ends. CDR3 size: 15 residues. The CDR3 sequence is CASSPDRTNQETQYF. The CDR3 DNA is TGTGCCAGCAGCCCCGACAGGACAAACCAAGAGACCCAGTACTTC. The whole variable domain, filled in from reference TRBV28 and TRBJ2-5, reads DVKVTQSSRYLVKRTGEKVFLECVQDMDHENMFWYRQDPGLGLRLIYFSYDVKMKEKGDIPEGYSVSREKKERFSLILESASTNQTSMYLCASSPDRTNQETQYFGPGTRLLVL.

The rearrangement uses TRBV28 and TRBJ2-1, with D possibly TRBD2 on 6 matching bases. The V and J ends lost 2 bases and 0 bases respectively, with 14 bases between them. The CDR3 runs to 17 residues. Germline V gives CDR1 MDHEN, CDR2 SYDVKM. The CDR3 DNA follows: TGTGCCAGCAGTTTAGGAGGAGCGGGCACCTCCTACAATGAGCAGTTCTTC. Translated, it gives CASSLGGAGTSYNEQFF.

This clone showed up just once. The rearrangement links TRBV13 to TRBJ2-7, with D perhaps being TRBD1 or TRBD2 (5 bases each). The CDR3 spans 16 residues. From germline, CDR1 is PRHDT and CDR2 FYEKMQ (reference sequence). V shed 2 bases and J shed 5 bases, with 19 bases lying between them. In DNA, the CDR3 is TGTGCCAGCAGCTTATCGGGGCGGACGGGCAGGAACGAGCAGTACTTC. Protein: CASSLSGRTGRNEQYF. The full variable domain, its missing parts supplied by reference TRBV13 and TRBJ2-7, is AAGVIQSPRHLIKEKRETATLKCYPIPRHDTVYWYQQGPGQDPQFLISFYEKMQSDKGSIPDRFSAQQFSDYHSELNMSSLELGDSALYFCASSLSGRTGRNEQYFGPGTRLTVT.

The V gene is TRBV10-2, the J gene TRBJ2-1, with TRBD2 matching 11 bases. Germline-derived CDR1 and CDR2 are WSHSY and SAAADI. This CDR3 region has 13 residues. The junction had 0 bases not matched to a gene; V was cut back by 6 bases and J by 5 bases. The CDR3 DNA reads TGCGCCAGCAGACTAGCGGGAGACAATGAGCAGTTCTTC. Its translation: CASRLAGDNEQFF.